This T cell receptor beta chain was captured by sequencing in a study of T cell repertoires in cytomegalovirus infection. Study at large: Signatures in public TCR beta sequences pointed to both CMV infection and matching HLA type.

The CDR3 loop spans 14 amino acids. CDR1 and CDR2 from the germline V gene are SGHKS and YYEKEE (reference sequence). TCRdb processed the reads anew with MiXCR; each CDR3 protein has one entry. The table has 630,000 or so distinct CDR3 sequences, 24% seen once. Note on this clonotype: The target antigen is unknown. A junction end diverges from the germline sequence, so it may reflect a read error.

Points from the study as a whole: Of the TCR beta families, the public ones yielded a cumulative frequency that identified carriers of CMV plus the relevant HLA. Dominating the ex vivo response were HLA-C-restricted CMV-specific TCR beta clonotypes.

The rearrangement links TRBV5-5 to TRBJ2-7; possible D gene TRBD1, 5 bases. This TCR came from a human donor in good health (CMV status not recorded). Some clones in this sample may be carry-over from other donors' samples. The sequenced sample was CD8+ T cells from PBMCs. The CDR3 protein is CVSSLARVYYEQYF. In DNA form, the CDR3 reads TGTGTCAGCAGCTTGGCCAGGGTATACTACGAGCAGTACTTC.